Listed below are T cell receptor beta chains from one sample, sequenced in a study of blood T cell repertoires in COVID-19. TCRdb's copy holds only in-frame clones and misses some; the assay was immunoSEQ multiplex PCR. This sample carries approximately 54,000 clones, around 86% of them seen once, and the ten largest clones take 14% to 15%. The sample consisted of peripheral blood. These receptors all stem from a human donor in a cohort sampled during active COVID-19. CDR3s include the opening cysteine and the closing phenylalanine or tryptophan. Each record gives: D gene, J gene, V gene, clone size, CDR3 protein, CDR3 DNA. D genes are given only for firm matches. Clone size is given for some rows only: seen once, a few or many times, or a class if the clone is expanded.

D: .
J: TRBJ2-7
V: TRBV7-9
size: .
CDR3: CASSRDFYEQYF
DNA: TGTGCCAGCAGCAGGGACTTCTACGAGCAGTACTTC

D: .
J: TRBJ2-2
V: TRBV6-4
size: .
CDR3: CASSEGAGGELFF
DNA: TGTGCCAGCAGTGAGGGGGCTGGCGGGGAGCTGTTTTTT

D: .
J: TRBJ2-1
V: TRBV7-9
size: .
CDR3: CASSLAAASYNEQFF
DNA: TGTGCCAGCAGCTTGGCTGCGGCTTCCTACAATGAGCAGTTCTTC

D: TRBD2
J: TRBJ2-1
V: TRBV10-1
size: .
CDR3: CARGGGVRNEQFF
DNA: TGCGCCCGGGGGGGCGGGGTGAGGAATGAGCAGTTCTTC

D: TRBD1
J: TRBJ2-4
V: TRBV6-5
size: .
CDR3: CASRDDRAPNIQYF
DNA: TGTGCCAGCAGGGATGACAGGGCCCCAAACATTCAGTACTTC

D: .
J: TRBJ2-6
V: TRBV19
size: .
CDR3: CASSISRSGANVLTF
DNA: TGTGCCAGTAGTATATCGAGATCTGGGGCCAACGTCCTGACTTTC

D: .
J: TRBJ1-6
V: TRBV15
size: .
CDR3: CATSRDIFGGGGPHF
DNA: TGTGCCACCAGCAGAGATATTTTCGGCGGGGGTGGTCCCCACTTT

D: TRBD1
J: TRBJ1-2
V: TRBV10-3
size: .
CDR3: CAISEDRDYGYTF
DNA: TGTGCCATCAGTGAAGACAGGGACTATGGCTACACCTTC

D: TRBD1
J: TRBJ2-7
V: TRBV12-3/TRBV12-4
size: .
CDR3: CASSLGDRAEQYF
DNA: TGTGCCAGCAGTTTGGGGGACAGGGCCGAGCAGTACTTC

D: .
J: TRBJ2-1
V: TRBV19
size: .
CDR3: CASSPPRVASYNEQFF
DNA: TGTGCCAGTAGTCCCCCCAGGGTCGCGTCGTACAATGAGCAGTTCTTC

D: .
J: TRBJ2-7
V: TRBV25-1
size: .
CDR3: CASSENRAVREQYF
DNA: TGTGCCAGCAGTGAGAACAGGGCAGTACGCGAGCAGTACTTC

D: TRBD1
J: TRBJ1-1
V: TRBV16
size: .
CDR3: CASSHTGGTEAFF
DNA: TGTGCCAGCAGCCATACAGGGGGCACTGAAGCTTTCTTT

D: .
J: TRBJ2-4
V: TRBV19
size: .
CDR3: CASSGSAKNIQYF
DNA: TGTGCCAGTAGTGGGAGTGCCAAAAACATTCAGTACTTC

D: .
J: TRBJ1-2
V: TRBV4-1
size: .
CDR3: CASSQERYGSMGGGYTF
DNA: TGCGCCAGCAGCCAAGAGCGCTACGGATCCATGGGGGGTGGCTACACCTTC

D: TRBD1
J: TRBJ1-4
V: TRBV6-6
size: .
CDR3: CASSPGQGDEKLFF
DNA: TGTGCCAGCAGCCCGGGACAGGGTGATGAAAAACTGTTTTTT

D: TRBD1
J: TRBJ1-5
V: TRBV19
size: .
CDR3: CASRLQGAAGNQPQHF
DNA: TGTGCCAGTAGGCTACAGGGGGCGGCTGGCAATCAGCCCCAGCATTTT

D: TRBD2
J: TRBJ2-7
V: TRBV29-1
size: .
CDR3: CSGAGPSYEQYF
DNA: TGCAGCGGAGCGGGGCCCTCCTACGAGCAGTACTTC

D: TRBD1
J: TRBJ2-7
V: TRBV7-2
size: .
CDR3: CASSAQGALSREQYF
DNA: TGTGCCAGCAGCGCACAGGGGGCCCTATCACGCGAGCAGTACTTC

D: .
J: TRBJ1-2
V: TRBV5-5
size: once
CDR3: CASSGSGASGYTF
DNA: TGTGCCAGCTCCGGCAGTGGTGCTAGCGGCTACACCTTC

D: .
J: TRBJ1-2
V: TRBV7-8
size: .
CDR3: CASSLSEGTFGYTF
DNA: TGTGCCAGCAGCTTATCGGAAGGGACTTTCGGCTACACCTTC

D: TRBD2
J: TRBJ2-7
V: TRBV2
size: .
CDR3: CASTRGGRAAYEQYF
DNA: TGTGCCAGCACCCGGGGGGGGCGGGCCGCCTACGAGCAGTACTTC

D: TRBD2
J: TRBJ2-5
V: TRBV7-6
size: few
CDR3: CASSFVLAGLSETQYF
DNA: TGTGCCAGCAGCTTCGTTTTAGCGGGACTTTCAGAGACCCAGTACTTC

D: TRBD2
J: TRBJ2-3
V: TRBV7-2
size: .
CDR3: CASSSRAGGDKDTQYF
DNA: TGTGCCAGCAGCTCCCGTGCGGGGGGGGACAAAGATACGCAGTATTTT

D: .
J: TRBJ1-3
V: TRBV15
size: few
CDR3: CATSTLLSGNTIYF
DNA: TGTGCCACCAGCACCCTCCTCTCTGGAAACACCATATATTTT

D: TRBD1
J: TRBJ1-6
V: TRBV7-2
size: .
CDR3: CASSTYRGRTSPLHF
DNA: TGTGCCAGCAGCACCTACAGGGGGCGGACTTCACCCCTCCACTTT

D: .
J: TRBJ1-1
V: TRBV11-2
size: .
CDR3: CASSPTGGAGTEAFF
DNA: TGTGCCAGCAGCCCAACGGGGGGGGCTGGGACTGAAGCTTTCTTT

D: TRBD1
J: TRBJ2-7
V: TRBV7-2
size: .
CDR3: CASSLGGQGGYEQYF
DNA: TGTGCCAGCAGCTTAGGGGGACAGGGGGGCTACGAGCAGTACTTC

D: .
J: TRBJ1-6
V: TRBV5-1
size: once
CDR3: CASSLDRDNSPLHF
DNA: TGCGCCAGCAGCTTGGACAGGGACAATTCACCCCTCCACTTT

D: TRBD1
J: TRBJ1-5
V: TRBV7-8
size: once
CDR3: CASSYRGNQPQHF
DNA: TGTGCCAGCAGTTACAGGGGGAATCAGCCCCAGCATTTT